This TCR beta chain was recovered during a study of T cell repertoires in cytomegalovirus infection. The CDR3 has 15 amino acids. V lost 1 base, J lost 5 bases, and 11 bases lay in between. Germline V gene sequence: CDR1 LGHNA, CDR2 YSLEER. Concerning this clonotype: Its antigen remains unidentified.

A single record per CDR3 protein comes from TCRdb applying MiXCR to the reads. The data show hundreds of thousands of distinct CDR3 sequences, with 30% to 35% seen just once and about 18% held by the top ten. The sequence was obtained from a human donor in good health (CMV status not recorded). Some clones in this sample may be carry-over from other donors' samples. The chain has TRBV4-3 and TRBJ1-4; weak D call: TRBD1 (5 bases). Sequencing used cultured PBMCs, obtained from culture after CMV antigen stimulation. DNA for the CDR3: TGCGCCAGCAGCCAAGTTAGACAGCTAAATGAAAAACTGTTTTTT. Translating it yields CASSQVRQLNEKLFF.